This T cell receptor beta chain was profiled in a study of spatial heterogeneity in lung cancer. Broader study findings: More often at tumor resection than at routine follow-up, ubiquitous expanded tumor TCRs were detected in the blood.

Time point here: sample taken at primary tumor resection. Extraction of whole RNA from tumor, nontumor lung or frozen PBMC preceded unsorted sequencing. The donor population consisted of some 70 patients with untreated, early-stage non-small cell lung cancer. This clonotype is labeled as medium-sized. Its antigen is undetermined. CDR3 size: 13 residues. Germline-derived CDR1 and CDR2 are KGHSH and LQKENI. V shed 1 base and J shed 8 bases, with 11 bases lying between them. A distinct unique molecular identifier was carried by each TCR cDNA molecule. MiXCR, run by TCRdb on the 5' RACE reads, gives a single entry per CDR3 protein. The sample lists 39,000 or so distinct CDR3 sequences; roughly 7.4% were seen once.

The clonotype originates from a male donor with early-stage non-small cell lung cancer. The chain employs TRBV18 and TRBJ1-2; the D gene is possibly TRBD1 (6 bases). Sequences were derived from PBMCs, sampled at surgery. As DNA, the CDR3 is TGTGCCAGCTCACCACGTGAAGGGGGAGGCTACACCTTC. Protein product: CASSPREGGGYTF. Using reference TRBV18 and TRBJ1-2 for the parts outside the CDR3, the full variable domain is NAGVMQNPRHLVRRRGQEARLRCSPMKGHSHVYWYRQLPEEGLKFMVYLQKENIIDESGMPKERFSAEFPKEGPSILRIQQVVRGDSAAYFCASSPREGGGYTFGSGTRLTVV.